Described below is a single TCR beta chain sequence and its context. Antigen: not known. Produced via immunoSEQ multiplex PCR; TCRdb's table is partial and in-frame only. The sample lists more than 150,000 clones; approximately 90% were seen once. The data derive from a study of T cell responses to AZD1222 COVID-19 vaccine. Study-wide results and caveats: Spike-specific TCR breadth and depth went up after people got two AZD1222 doses. In the spike-specific TCR repertoire, nearly half reportedly target unmutated variant regions. Distributed over spike, vaccine-associated CD4 TCRs predominated at 160-218 and 743-854. Mostly white British, mostly female donors; authors suggested clonal diversity may be underestimated.

The V end was cut by 0 bases, the J end by 3 bases, with 10 bases between. The germline V gene has CDR1 SGHDT and CDR2 YYEEEE. The CDR3 length is 16 residues. The sequenced sample was peripheral blood, obtained on day 0 of AZD1222 vaccination. The gene calls are TRBV5-6 and TRBJ1-6; D possibly corresponds to TRBD1 (6 bases). The origin of this receptor is an adult in good health. The CDR3 DNA sequence: TGTGCCAGCAGCTTGGAGGGCAGGGGCTATAATTCACCCCTCCACTTT. Translated: CASSLEGRGYNSPLHF.